The rows below give T cell receptor beta chains drawn from one sample of a study of control samples from healthy donors and cancer patients. Here immunoSEQ multiplex PCR was the method, and the copy in TCRdb shows in-frame clones only, minus some. The table shows some 150,000 clones, with about nine tenths occurring only once. Sequenced input: blood. The receptors come from a young woman in good health. The conserved cysteine and the conserved F or W are not part of the CDR3 here. A D gene is named only where the DNA matches it firmly.

d_gene: -
v_gene: TRBV18
j_gene: TRBJ1-1
CDR3aa: ASSPGSTEAF

d_gene: TRBD2
v_gene: TRBV11-3
j_gene: TRBJ2-1
CDR3aa: ASSPRLAGPYNEQF

d_gene: TRBD2
v_gene: TRBV27
j_gene: TRBJ2-7
CDR3aa: ASRDSASGTYEQY

d_gene: -
v_gene: TRBV3-1/TRBV3-2
j_gene: TRBJ1-6
CDR3aa: ASSQDVDSPLH

d_gene: -
v_gene: TRBV6-1
j_gene: TRBJ2-7
CDR3aa: ASSERGYEQY

d_gene: -
v_gene: TRBV10-3
j_gene: TRBJ1-1
CDR3aa: AISESAGSTEAF

d_gene: TRBD1
v_gene: TRBV5-6
j_gene: TRBJ2-1
CDR3aa: ASSLWTGGSNEQF

d_gene: -
v_gene: TRBV30
j_gene: TRBJ1-2
CDR3aa: AWTGFRAGYT

d_gene: TRBD2
v_gene: TRBV14
j_gene: TRBJ2-5
CDR3aa: ASSQELAFETQY

d_gene: TRBD1
v_gene: TRBV11-3
j_gene: TRBJ1-2
CDR3aa: ASSSDRAEGYT

d_gene: -
v_gene: TRBV19
j_gene: TRBJ2-3
CDR3aa: ASSIDLTHTDTQY

d_gene: TRBD1
v_gene: TRBV10-3
j_gene: TRBJ2-3
CDR3aa: AISRGQGTTDTQY

d_gene: -
v_gene: TRBV6-6
j_gene: TRBJ1-1
CDR3aa: ASSNQGGATEAF

d_gene: -
v_gene: TRBV12-3/TRBV12-4
j_gene: TRBJ2-7
CDR3aa: ASSFRDEQY

d_gene: -
v_gene: TRBV27
j_gene: TRBJ1-6
CDR3aa: ASSLYQNYNSPLH

d_gene: -
v_gene: TRBV18
j_gene: TRBJ2-1
CDR3aa: ASSPVSYNEQF

d_gene: TRBD1
v_gene: TRBV11-2
j_gene: TRBJ2-7
CDR3aa: ASRGQGFPYEQY

d_gene: -
v_gene: TRBV5-4
j_gene: TRBJ2-5
CDR3aa: ASRLQETQY

d_gene: -
v_gene: TRBV5-6
j_gene: TRBJ2-6
CDR3aa: ASSWPGSPGANVLT

d_gene: TRBD2
v_gene: TRBV6-6
j_gene: TRBJ2-3
CDR3aa: ASSTLAGGGSDTQY

d_gene: TRBD1
v_gene: TRBV10-1
j_gene: TRBJ1-5
CDR3aa: ASRPPGQGEEANQPQH

d_gene: -
v_gene: TRBV7-2
j_gene: TRBJ2-1
CDR3aa: ASSLRQGRDEQF

d_gene: TRBD1
v_gene: TRBV7-6
j_gene: TRBJ1-4
CDR3aa: ASSPQTGDEKLF

d_gene: -
v_gene: TRBV21-1
j_gene: TRBJ2-1
CDR3aa: ASSKPGVHEQF

d_gene: TRBD1
v_gene: TRBV6-5
j_gene: TRBJ2-7
CDR3aa: ASRAPGTGNYEQY

d_gene: TRBD1
v_gene: TRBV7-2
j_gene: TRBJ1-1
CDR3aa: ASSSQGRNTEAF

d_gene: -
v_gene: TRBV12-3/TRBV12-4
j_gene: TRBJ1-2
CDR3aa: ASSFDRGYGYT

d_gene: TRBD1
v_gene: TRBV11-2
j_gene: TRBJ2-7
CDR3aa: ASSSGGKDEQY

d_gene: TRBD1
v_gene: TRBV18
j_gene: TRBJ2-2
CDR3aa: ASSRGTGVNTGELF

d_gene: -
v_gene: TRBV9
j_gene: TRBJ2-7
CDR3aa: ASSVGTGLPYEQY

d_gene: -
v_gene: TRBV7-2
j_gene: TRBJ1-5
CDR3aa: ASSLVAGNQPQH

d_gene: -
v_gene: TRBV6-1
j_gene: TRBJ1-6
CDR3aa: ASSEVRGNSPLH

d_gene: -
v_gene: TRBV5-1
j_gene: TRBJ2-3
CDR3aa: ASSLGTTGATDTQY

d_gene: TRBD1
v_gene: TRBV5-1
j_gene: TRBJ1-4
CDR3aa: ASSPDRGKKLF

d_gene: -
v_gene: TRBV3-1/TRBV3-2
j_gene: TRBJ1-1
CDR3aa: ASSQGEVLNTEAF

d_gene: -
v_gene: TRBV30
j_gene: TRBJ1-1
CDR3aa: AWSVGGTNTEAF

d_gene: -
v_gene: TRBV2
j_gene: TRBJ2-3
CDR3aa: ASSEADSIPDTQY

d_gene: -
v_gene: TRBV28
j_gene: TRBJ1-2
CDR3aa: ASSLVTGYGYT

d_gene: -
v_gene: TRBV4-1
j_gene: TRBJ1-6
CDR3aa: ASSQAESSYNSPLH

d_gene: TRBD1
v_gene: TRBV11-2
j_gene: TRBJ1-4
CDR3aa: ASSLAGTGGGKLF

d_gene: TRBD1
v_gene: TRBV29-1
j_gene: TRBJ2-7
CDR3aa: SATGTGSLDEQY

d_gene: TRBD2
v_gene: TRBV2
j_gene: TRBJ2-1
CDR3aa: ASSDPSGGAYEQF

d_gene: -
v_gene: TRBV7-9
j_gene: TRBJ1-6
CDR3aa: ASSGSNSPLH

d_gene: TRBD1
v_gene: TRBV7-6
j_gene: TRBJ1-3
CDR3aa: ASSSGQGRNTIY

d_gene: -
v_gene: TRBV21-1
j_gene: TRBJ1-2
CDR3aa: ASSTRSYT

d_gene: -
v_gene: TRBV7-3
j_gene: TRBJ1-1
CDR3aa: ASSADTLNTEAF

d_gene: TRBD1
v_gene: TRBV6-1
j_gene: TRBJ1-6
CDR3aa: ASSERTGASPLH

d_gene: -
v_gene: TRBV6-5
j_gene: TRBJ1-2
CDR3aa: ASSTRQSYGYT

d_gene: -
v_gene: TRBV6-1
j_gene: TRBJ1-1
CDR3aa: ASSETGVGGAF

d_gene: -
v_gene: TRBV4-2
j_gene: TRBJ1-6
CDR3aa: ASSQDGEGSPLH

d_gene: -
v_gene: TRBV28
j_gene: TRBJ1-1
CDR3aa: ASSLRRGSGPNTEAF

d_gene: -
v_gene: TRBV27
j_gene: TRBJ1-4
CDR3aa: ASSPLTATNEKLF

d_gene: -
v_gene: TRBV27
j_gene: TRBJ2-1
CDR3aa: ASSFSSSYNEQF